Below, 5 T cell receptor beta chains from the same sample are listed, as sequenced in a study of T cells after yellow fever vaccination. A single record per CDR3 protein comes from TCRdb applying MiXCR to the 5' RACE reads. Of around 180,000 distinct CDR3 sequences listed, roughly 6.2% are singletons. Sequencing was performed on CD4+ T cells sorted from PBMCs, taken on the day of the first yellow fever vaccination. The receptors were gathered from a man younger than 35 who received the YFV17D yellow fever vaccine.

This clonotype has ten or more counts. The rearrangement joins TRBV5-6 to TRBJ2-3; unclear D gene. The V end was cut by 6 bases, the J end by 2 bases, with 16 bases between. The length of the CDR3 is 15 residues. Germline CDR1 reads SGHDT; CDR2 reads YYEEEE. The CDR3 coding sequence is TGTGCCAGCACCTCTCGGAGAGGATTCACAGATACGCAGTATTTT. This codes for CASTSRRGFTDTQYF.

CDR3 bases: TGTGCCAGCAGCCGGGGGGCTGAGGGGCAGTACTTC. Translated: CASSRGAEGQYF. This sequence joins TRBV3-1 and TRBJ2-7; D might be TRBD1 or TRBD2, each matching 6 bases. Trimming removed 4 bases at V and 9 bases at J, with 13 bases between. This CDR3 is built from 12 residues. Germline V gives CDR1 LGHDT, CDR2 YNNKEL (reference sequence).

This clonotype was found many times. The chain joins TRBV6-5 to TRBJ1-1; TRBD1 agrees at 10 bases. After removal of 2 bases from V and 7 bases from J, the junction contained 7 bases not matched to a gene. The V gene's germline CDR1 is MNHEY and CDR2 SVGAGI. The CDR3 runs 15 residues. CDR3 in DNA: TGTGCCAGCAGTTACAGGACAGGGGGGAAAGGTGAAGCTTTCTTT. Its protein is CASSYRTGGKGEAFF.

This clonotype showed up many times. This chain joins TRBV5-1 and TRBJ2-3; no firm D call. Looked up from germline, CDR1 is SGHRS and CDR2 is YFSETQ. V lost 0 bases to trimming and J lost 2 bases, with 7 bases between them. The CDR3 has 14 residues. DNA for the CDR3: TGCGCCAGCAGCTTGGCCCAGATCACAGATACGCAGTATTTT. It is translated as CASSLAQITDTQYF.

This clonotype was seen ten or more times. CDR3 sequence: CASSSTGIQETQYF. The CDR3 nucleotides are TGCGCCAGCAGCTCAACAGGCATCCAAGAGACCCAGTACTTC. The chain carries TRBV5-1 and TRBJ2-5; D perhaps matches TRBD1 (5 bases). The V gene lost 3 bases and the J gene lost 1 base, with 10 bases spanning the gap. CDR3 length: 14 amino acids. CDR1 and CDR2 from the germline V gene are SGHRS and YFSETQ.